The T cell receptor beta chain described here comes from a study of cytomegalovirus exposure and HLA in healthy donors. Notes on the study in general: In a later analysis, TCR beta V- and J-gene trimming showed a link to a missense DCLRE1C variant.

For this clone: Antigen: not known.

With 60 Vbeta and 13 Jbeta primers, the PCR was carried out. Per the authors' pipeline: Some 80 million unique TCR beta chains, 9 million to 11 million shared, were counted in a later analysis. The assay was immunoSEQ multiplex PCR, and TCRdb's table has in-frame clones only and misses some. Clone size and V and J calls were adopted from that table, with D and trimming inferred from the DNA. Altogether about 160,000 clones are present, over 65% being singletons, with the ten largest covering 13%. Unmatched junction bases numbered 2, after V lost 2 bases and J lost 7 bases. Germline V CDR1 and CDR2: MNHEY, SVGAGI. There are 13 residues in the CDR3.

This clonotype originated in a man aged 40-50 years in good health and CMV-seropositive. The rearrangement uses TRBV6-5 and TRBJ1-5, with 7 bases that match TRBD1. Material for sequencing was PBMCs. CDR3 in amino acids: CASSYGRGQPQHF. The CDR3 DNA reads TGTGCCAGCAGTTACGGCAGGGGGCAGCCCCAGCATTTT.